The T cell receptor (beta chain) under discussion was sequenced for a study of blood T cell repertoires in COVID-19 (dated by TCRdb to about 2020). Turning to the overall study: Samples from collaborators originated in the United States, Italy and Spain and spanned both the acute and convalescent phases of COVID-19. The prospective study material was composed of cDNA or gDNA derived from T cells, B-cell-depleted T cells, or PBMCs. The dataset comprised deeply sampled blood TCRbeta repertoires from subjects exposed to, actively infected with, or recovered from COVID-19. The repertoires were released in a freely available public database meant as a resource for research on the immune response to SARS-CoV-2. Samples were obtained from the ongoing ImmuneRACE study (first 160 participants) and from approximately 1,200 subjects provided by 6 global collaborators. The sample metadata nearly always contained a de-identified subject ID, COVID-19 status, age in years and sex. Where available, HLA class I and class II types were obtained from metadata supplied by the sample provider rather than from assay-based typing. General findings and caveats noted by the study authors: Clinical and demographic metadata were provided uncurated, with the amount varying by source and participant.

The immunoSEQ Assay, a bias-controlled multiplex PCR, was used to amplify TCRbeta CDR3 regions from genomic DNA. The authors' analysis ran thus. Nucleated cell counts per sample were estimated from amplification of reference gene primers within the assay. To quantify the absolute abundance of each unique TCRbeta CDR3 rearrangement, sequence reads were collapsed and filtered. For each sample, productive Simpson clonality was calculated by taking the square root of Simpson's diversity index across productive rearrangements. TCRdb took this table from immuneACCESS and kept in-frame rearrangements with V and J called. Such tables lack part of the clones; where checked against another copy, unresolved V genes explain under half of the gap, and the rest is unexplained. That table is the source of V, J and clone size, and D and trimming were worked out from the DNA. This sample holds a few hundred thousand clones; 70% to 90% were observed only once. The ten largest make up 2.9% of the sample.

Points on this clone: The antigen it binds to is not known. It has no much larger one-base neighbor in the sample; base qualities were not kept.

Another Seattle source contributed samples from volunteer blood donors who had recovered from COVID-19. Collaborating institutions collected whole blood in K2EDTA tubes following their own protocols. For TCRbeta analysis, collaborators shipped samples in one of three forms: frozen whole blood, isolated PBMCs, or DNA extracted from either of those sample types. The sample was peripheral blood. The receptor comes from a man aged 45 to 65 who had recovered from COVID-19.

For the CDR3, the sequence is CASSLYGDEQFF. The DNA is as follows: TGCGCCAGCAGCTTGTACGGGGATGAGCAGTTCTTC. The receptor chain draws on TRBV5-1 and TRBJ2-1; TRBD2 is possibly the D segment (5 matching bases). The trim is 1 base for V and 8 bases for J, with a gap of 7 bases between the germline ends. Including the terminal cysteine and phenylalanine, the CDR3 comprises 12 residues. The sequence is cut down to CDR3 DNA, 36 bases in frame from base 1. CDR1 and CDR2, looked up from the germline V gene, are SGHRS and YFSETQ.